The source of this T cell receptor beta chain is a study of patients and donors after allogeneic stem cell transplantation. V lost 6 bases and J lost 5, with 11 bases in between. Germline V gives CDR1 MDHEN, CDR2 SYDVKM. The CDR3 runs 13 residues. TCRdb processed the RT-PCR reads anew with MiXCR; each CDR3 protein has one entry. Altogether about 960,000 distinct CDR3 sequences are present, under 20% being singletons, with the ten largest covering 6%. The receptor was isolated from a human donor who was either an allogeneic HSCT recipient or a stem cell or donor lymphocyte infusion donor (not recorded which). It is not recorded whose cells these are; they may come from a transplant donor. The chain is built from TRBV28 and TRBJ2-4; D gene ambiguous. Sequencing used blood, either unsorted or a sorted T cell fraction (not recorded which). CDR3 sequence reads: CASSPRPQNIQYF. CDR3 bases: TGTGCCAGCAGCCCCCGTCCCCAAAACATTCAGTACTTC.